This T cell receptor beta chain is drawn from a study of spatial heterogeneity in lung cancer (dated 2019 in TCRdb). Concerning the study at large: Beta-chain transcripts were consistently detected in greater numbers than alpha-chain transcripts, which likely reflected higher beta-chain transcript abundance. In the raw uncorrected reads, each unique combination of TCR and UMI appeared more than ten times on average. In non-small cell lung cancer, the study made a quantitative comparison of TCR alpha and beta repertoires among multiple tumor regions, matched nontumor lung and blood. Nonsynonymous mutation counts, determined by whole-exome sequencing of tumor tissue, were related to TCR repertoire features. Both alpha and beta chains were TCR-sequenced in hundreds of tumor regions, 64 matched nontumor lung samples and 45 to 60 PBMC samples obtained at surgery.

The time point label corresponds to: sample taken at primary tumor resection. Without any cell sorting, TCR sequencing was performed on whole RNA extracted either from tumor and nontumor lung tissue or from cryopreserved PBMC samples. Samples were obtained from about 69 patients with early-stage, untreated non-small cell lung cancer from the lung TRACERx cohort. A patient was chosen for TCR sequencing only when enough RNA was available from at least two tumor regions. A lung pathologist reviewed the tumor and adjacent nontumor lung specimens before the specimens were selected. General study outcomes and caveats: Additional single-cell paired TCR alpha and beta sequencing was considered necessary to confirm, at a functional level, the hypothesis that regional TCRs recognize regional mutations.

This clonotype was seen ten or more times. Its cognate antigen has yet to be identified. Base qualities were left out, and no much larger clone turns up one base away. This beta chain is off target for a library built for alpha chains, so its abundance means little. The germline V and J ends show losses of 4 bases and 14 bases respectively, and no gene match explains 12 bases of the junction. Measured from the cysteine to the phenylalanine, the CDR3 is 15 residues long. Of the read, only the CDR3 DNA is kept; its 45 bases are in frame from base 1. In the germline V gene (reference sequence), CDR1 corresponds to MNHEY and CDR2 to SMNVEV. The library came from 5' RACE. TCRdb names NextSeq 500 as the instrument used. In the TCR library protocol, a unique molecular identifier was attached to each TCR cDNA molecule so that PCR and sequencing errors could be corrected. Processing in the source paper ran as follows. Decombinator tools were used for TCR identification, UMI-based error correction and CDR3 extraction. TCRs above a frequency of 2 per 1,000, corresponding to the top 1% of the tumor frequency distribution, were defined as expanded. Rényi diversity was computed with the R vegan package after subsampling each repertoire 100 times to 5,000 TCRs. CDR3 similarity networks were built from amino acid triplet string-kernel similarity, with CDR3s being connected when pairwise similarity was above 0.82. In-frame beta chains were kept once TCRdb had trimmed the public reads at Q25 with fastp and called clones with MiXCR. Rows matching on CDR3 protein sequence are summarized as one entry with the most common DNA and genes. TCRdb assigned the V and J calls; the authors' analysis was not used. For this sample there are approximately 11,000 distinct CDR3 sequences; around 4% appear just once. The biggest ten clones account for 6% to 9.5% of the sample.

This clonotype was sampled from a male donor with early-stage non-small cell lung cancer. The specimen comprised normal lung tissue next to the tumor, sampled at surgery. The chain was built from TRBV27 and TRBJ1-6; TRBD1 lines up with 9 middle nucleotides. The CDR3 region reads CASSSPGTGRTALHF. The nucleotide sequence is given as TGTGCCAGCAGTTCGCCCGGGACAGGGCGAACGGCCCTCCACTTT.